A single sample gave rise to the 21 T cell receptor beta chains below, sequenced in a study of blood T cell repertoires in COVID-19. Using immunoSEQ multiplex PCR, the repertoire was profiled, and TCRdb retains in-frame clones only, with some absent. The data contain about 6,400 clones, about 79% of them singletons. Sequenced sample: peripheral blood. The receptors shown here come from a human donor with active COVID-19. The donor label of this sample is uncertain.

This clone has just one count. CDR3 amino acids: CASSLVARGNSPLHF. In DNA form, the CDR3 reads TGCGCCAGCAGCTTGGTGGCCAGGGGCAATTCACCCCTCCACTTT. This rearrangement joins TRBV5-1 to TRBJ1-6, with D possibly being TRBD1 (6 bases). CDR3 length equals 15 residues. V dropped 0 bases and J dropped 7 bases, with 11 bases sitting between them. Germline loops: CDR1 SGHRS, CDR2 YFSETQ.

The V and J genes are TRBV5-4 and TRBJ2-1; 10 positions agree with TRBD2. Looked up from germline, CDR1 is SGHNT and CDR2 is YYREEE (reference sequence). CDR3 length: 17 amino acids. After removal of 0 bases from V and 3 bases from J, the junction contained 6 bases not matched to a gene. DNA of the CDR3: TGTGCCAGCAGCTTGGCCCTGGGACTAGCGAGCTACAATGAGCAGTTCTTC. Translating it yields CASSLALGLASYNEQFF. Looking up the rest from reference TRBV5-4 and TRBJ2-1 gives the full variable domain: ETGVTQSPTHLIKTRGQQVTLRCSSQSGHNTVSWYQQALGQGPQFIFQYYREEENGRGNFPPRFSGLQFPNYSSELNVNALELDDSALYLCASSLALGLASYNEQFFGPGTRLTVL.

A single count supports this clone. The chain uses TRBV6-6 and TRBJ2-1; TRBD2 agrees at 8 bases. The CDR3 runs 15 residues. The V gene end was trimmed by 6 bases and the J gene end by 4 bases; junction bases not matched to a gene: 8. The germline gives CDR1 MNHNY, CDR2 SVGAGI (reference sequence). For the CDR3, the DNA is TGTGCCAGCAGATCGCTAGCGGGCCCTTACAATGAGCAGTTCTTC. Its translation: CASRSLAGPYNEQFF.

The chain has TRBV4-2 and TRBJ2-5; 8 bases agree with TRBD1. Trimming removed 3 bases from V and 2 bases from J; junction bases left unmatched: 5. This CDR3 is built from 15 residues. The germline V gene has CDR1 LGHNA and CDR2 YNFKEQ. The CDR3 DNA is TGTGCCAGCAGCCAGGGGACAGGCCAGCAAGAGACCCAGTACTTC. The encoded protein is CASSQGTGQQETQYF.

The chain employs TRBV5-1 and TRBJ1-2; 10 nucleotides line up with TRBD1. Germline V lookup: CDR1 SGHRS, CDR2 YFSETQ. CDR3 length equals 13 residues. The V and J ends lost 0 bases and 7 bases, in that order; junction bases with no gene match: 0. The CDR3 nucleotides read TGCGCCAGCAGCTTGGGGGACAGGGGTGGCTACACCTTC. Translated: CASSLGDRGGYTF.

This chain uses TRBV21-1 with TRBJ2-7; the table's D call, TRBD2, has no DNA check behind it. TRBV21-1 is a documented pseudogene. The CDR3 is 12 amino acids. CDR3 in DNA: TGTGCCAGCAGTAACTCCTCGTTCGAGCAGTACTTC. Its protein product is CASSNSSFEQYF.

The chain carries TRBV4-1 and TRBJ2-7; TRBD2 is a possible D gene (6 bases). CDR3 length: 17 amino acids. Trimming removed 0 bases at V and 3 bases at J, with 18 bases between. CDR1 is MGHRA, CDR2 YSYEKL, per germline. The CDR3 sequence is CASSQDLTYMGGYEQYF. The CDR3 region has the DNA TGCGCCAGCAGCCAAGACCTAACCTACATGGGGGGCTACGAGCAGTACTTC.

The CDR3: CASSQDQGLNTEAFF. The CDR3 nucleotides read TGTGCCAGCAGCCAAGATCAGGGTTTGAACACTGAAGCTTTCTTT. J is TRBJ1-1 and V is TRBV14; D perhaps matches TRBD1 (5 bases). CDR1 and CDR2 (germline): SGHDN, FVKESK. The V end lost 0 bases, the J end lost 0 bases, and 8 bases lay between the germline ends. The CDR3 length is 15 residues. The full variable domain, its missing parts supplied by reference TRBV14 and TRBJ1-1, is EAGVTQFPSHSVIEKGQTVTLRCDPISGHDNLYWYRRVMGKEIKFLLHFVKESKQDESGMPNNRFLAERTGGTYSTLKVQPAELEDSGVYFCASSQDQGLNTEAFFGQGTRLTVV.

The genes are TRBV9 and TRBJ2-1; D is undetermined. Germline lookup yields CDR1 SGDLS and CDR2 YYNGEE. This CDR3 region has 15 residues. V dropped 4 bases and J dropped 0 bases, with 11 bases sitting between them. In DNA form, the CDR3 reads TGTGCCAGCAGCTCCCTGGCCCTCTCCTACAATGAGCAGTTCTTC. Its protein product is CASSSLALSYNEQFF.

This clone has only a few counts. V and J are TRBV2 and TRBJ2-2; possible D gene TRBD1, 7 bases. Looked up from germline, CDR1 is SNHLY and CDR2 is FYNNEI. This CDR3 comprises 16 residues. V was clipped by 3 bases and J by 0 bases, with 11 bases between them. CDR3 region: CASSDRGATNTGELFF. As DNA, the CDR3 is TGTGCCAGCAGTGACAGGGGGGCGACGAACACCGGGGAGCTGTTTTTT.

V gene TRBV5-1 combines with J gene TRBJ1-1; D not certain. CDR3 length equals 14 residues. Per the germline V gene, CDR1 is SGHRS and CDR2 is YFSETQ. V lost 1 base and J lost 2, with 9 bases in between. In nucleotides, the CDR3 is TGCGCCAGCAGCTTGTTTGGCTTAAACACTGAAGCTTTCTTT. This sequence encodes CASSLFGLNTEAFF.

The rearrangement joins TRBV18 to TRBJ1-4, with TRBD1 matching 9 bases. Germline trimming cut 0 bases from V and 8 bases from J; bases unmatched to any gene: 4. There are 15 residues in the CDR3. Germline loops: CDR1 KGHSH, CDR2 LQKENI. This chain's CDR3 is CASSPPRGQGEKLFF. The CDR3 nucleotides are TGTGCCAGCTCACCACCGCGGGGACAGGGAGAAAAACTGTTTTTT. Using reference TRBV18 and TRBJ1-4 for the parts outside the CDR3, the full variable domain is NAGVMQNPRHLVRRRGQEARLRCSPMKGHSHVYWYRQLPEEGLKFMVYLQKENIIDESGMPKERFSAEFPKEGPSILRIQQVVRGDSAAYFCASSPPRGQGEKLFFGSGTQLSVL.

This sequence joins TRBV7-2 and TRBJ1-1; D not certain. The CDR3 sequence is 14 residues long. Germline CDR1 SGHTA, CDR2 FQGNSA. V lost 7 bases and J lost 2, with 14 bases in between. CDR3 DNA sequence: TGTGCCAGCATCCTTTCAATGACAAACACTGAAGCTTTCTTT. This codes for CASILSMTNTEAFF.

The chain has TRBV14 and TRBJ1-1, with 7 bases fitting TRBD1. The trim removed 4 bases at V and 1 base at J, leaving 12 bases unmatched. The CDR3 sequence is 17 residues long. Germline CDR1 reads SGHDN; CDR2 reads FVKESK. The CDR3 DNA is TGTGCCAGCAGCCCGCCAGGGGGAAAACCAAAGAACACTGAAGCTTTCTTT. This sequence encodes CASSPPGGKPKNTEAFF.

V gene TRBV11-3 combines with J gene TRBJ2-2, with a possible D match to TRBD1 (5 bases). Per germline, CDR1 SGHNT and CDR2 YENEEA. V lost 5 bases and J lost 1, with 8 bases in between. The CDR3 is made up of 14 amino acids. This CDR3 reads CASSGRGNTGELFF. DNA of the CDR3: TGTGCCAGCAGCGGAAGGGGGAACACCGGGGAGCTGTTTTTT.

The chain carries TRBV30 and TRBJ1-1; the D is unclear. The CDR3 length is 11 residues. Trimming cost V 1 base and J 6 bases, with 6 bases left between them. Per germline, CDR1 GTSNPN and CDR2 SVGIG (reference sequence). CDR3 residues: CAWSGLAEAFF. DNA for the CDR3: TGTGCCTGGAGTGGGTTAGCTGAAGCTTTCTTT.

The gene calls are TRBV19 and TRBJ2-1; 12 nucleotides agree with TRBD2. With V trimmed by 7 bases and J by 4 bases, 5 bases remained unmatched. The CDR3 has 15 residues. Germline V gene lookup returns CDR1 LNHDA and CDR2 SQIVND (reference sequence). The CDR3 bases are TGTGCCAGTAAGGTCCTAGCGGGAGGGTACAATGAGCAGTTCTTC. Translating it yields CASKVLAGGYNEQFF.

V gene TRBV6-6 combines with J gene TRBJ2-3; 8 nucleotides line up with TRBD1. The CDR3 totals 13 residues. Trimming cost V 6 bases and J 4 bases; bases outside gene matches: 3. Germline values: CDR1 MNHNY, CDR2 SVGAGI (reference sequence). CDR3 residues: CASRTGGADTQYF. DNA of the CDR3: TGTGCCAGCAGAACAGGGGGAGCAGATACGCAGTATTTT.

With regard to this clone: Relative to the germline gene, one junction end is altered; a read error may explain this. V gene TRBV11-2 combines with J gene TRBJ2-5; TRBD1 agrees at 7 bases. This CDR3 region has 11 residues. In germline, CDR1 is SGHAT, CDR2 FQNNGV. CDR3 sequence: CASSFTGQLDF. For the CDR3, the DNA is TGTGCCAGCAGCTTCACGGGACAGTTGGACTTC.

CDR3 in DNA: TGCGCCAGCAGTCCAATGCCCAGGGCGGATGGTGGCTACACCTTC. As protein: CASSPMPRADGGYTF. This rearrangement joins TRBV5-1 to TRBJ1-2; possibly TRBD1 for D (5 bases). Germline lookup yields CDR1 SGHRS and CDR2 YFSETQ. The CDR3 spans 15 residues. With 5 bases removed from V and 7 bases from J, the gap between germline ends came to 21 bases. The full variable domain, completed using reference TRBV5-1 and TRBJ1-2, is KAGVTQTPRYLIKTRGQQVTLSCSPISGHRSVSWYQQTPGQGLQFLFEYFSETQRNKGNFPGRFSGRQFSNSRSEMNVSTLELGDSALYLCASSPMPRADGGYTFGSGTRLTVV.

The chain carries TRBV9 and TRBJ2-3; tentatively, D is TRBD2 (7 bases). The germline V gene encodes CDR1 SGDLS and CDR2 YYNGEE. Trimming left V 4 bases short and J 2 bases short, with 23 bases between. This CDR3 has 18 residues. This CDR3 reads CASSPHIRTGGFTDTQYF. The CDR3 nucleotides read TGTGCCAGCAGCCCCCACATACGAACGGGGGGCTTCACAGATACGCAGTATTTT.